This T cell receptor beta chain is from a study of graft-versus-host responses after intestinal transplantation. For the study at large: Grafts that recipients had were multivisceral, liver-intestinal, or isolated intestinal transplants.

The CDR3 covers 10 residues. The V end lost 4 bases, the J end lost 9 bases, and 4 bases lay between the germline ends. CDR1 is MNHEY and CDR2 is SMNVEV in the germline V gene (reference sequence). Study-wide findings and caveats: The presence of high graft-versus-host to host-versus-graft clonal ratios in allografts characterized patients with graft-donor T cell macrochimerism. The marrow of recipients harbored GvH clones, and ileum or blood showed some of them first.

Only in-frame clones appear in the TCRdb table, and some are missing; sequencing was by immunoSEQ multiplex PCR. Of around 20,000 clones in the sample, roughly 79% are singletons; the top ten hold roughly 3%. Lymphocytes from graft epithelium and lamina propria were isolated. A remark on this clone: Its target is not known.

The input for sequencing was ileum tissue, taken 12 days after intestinal transplant. This TCR was recovered from a human patient who received an intestinal transplant, so some T cells may come from the graft donor. This chain links TRBV27 with TRBJ2-1, with no clear D. The CDR3 DNA reads TGTGCCAGCAGTTGGCTTGAGCAGTTCTTC. Translated, it gives CASSWLEQFF.